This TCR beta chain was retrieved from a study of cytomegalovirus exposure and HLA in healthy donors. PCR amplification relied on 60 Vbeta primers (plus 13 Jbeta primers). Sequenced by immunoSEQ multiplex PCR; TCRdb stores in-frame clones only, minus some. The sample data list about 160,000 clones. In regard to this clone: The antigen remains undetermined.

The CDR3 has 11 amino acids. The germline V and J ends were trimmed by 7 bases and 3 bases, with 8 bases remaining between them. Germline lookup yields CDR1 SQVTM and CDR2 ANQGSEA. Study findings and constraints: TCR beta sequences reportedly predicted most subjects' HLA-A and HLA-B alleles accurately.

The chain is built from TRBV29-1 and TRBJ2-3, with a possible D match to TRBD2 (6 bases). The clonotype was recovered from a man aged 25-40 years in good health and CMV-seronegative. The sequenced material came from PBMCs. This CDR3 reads CSGRGTDTQYF. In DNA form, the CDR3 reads TGCAGCGGGCGGGGAACAGATACGCAGTATTTT.